This is a list of T cell receptor beta chains from one sample in a study of OX40 agonist ivuxolimab in advanced cancers. Repertoires were generated with immunoSEQ multiplex PCR, while TCRdb's copy carries only in-frame clones and drops some. The sample lists about 60,000 clones; approximately 93% were seen once. Here the sequenced sample was CD4+ or CD8+ T cells sorted from blood, taken in a trial of the OX40 agonist ivuxolimab. The source of these receptors is an adult with an advanced solid tumor such as melanoma, head and neck, liver or kidney cancer. CDR3s include the opening cysteine and the closing phenylalanine or tryptophan. D genes are given only for firm matches. Some rows have no size entry. The others give once, few or many, or a class for an expanded clone.

13 TRBJ1-1 TRBV28 NA NA CASSRTGTTEAFF TGTGCCAGCAGTAGAACAGGGACCACTGAAGCTTTCTTT
15 TRBJ1-3 TRBV7-8 once TRBD1 CASSWGQSSGNTIYF TGTGCCAGCAGCTGGGGACAGAGCTCTGGAAACACCATATATTTT
13 TRBJ1-4 TRBV7-9 NA NA CASSPGPGGKLFF TGTGCCAGCAGCCCTGGCCCCGGCGGAAAACTGTTTTTT
16 TRBJ2-5 TRBV7-9 NA NA CASSSPDREGAGTQYF TGTGCCAGCAGCTCCCCCGACAGGGAGGGCGCGGGGACCCAGTACTTC
17 TRBJ1-2 TRBV9 NA NA CASSGDRAQTANYGYTF TGTGCCAGCAGCGGAGACAGAGCACAGACGGCTAACTATGGCTACACCTTC
14 TRBJ2-1 TRBV9 NA TRBD2 CASSVGTSVNEQFF TGTGCCAGCAGCGTCGGGACTAGCGTAAATGAGCAGTTCTTC
14 TRBJ2-1 TRBV28 NA TRBD2 CASQGLAGVAEQFF TGTGCCAGCCAGGGACTAGCGGGAGTAGCTGAGCAGTTCTTC
14 TRBJ1-5 TRBV7-9 NA NA CASSVGGTGQPQHF TGTGCCAGCAGCGTAGGGGGGACGGGTCAGCCCCAGCATTTT
13 TRBJ2-1 TRBV27 NA TRBD2 CASGTRTYNEQFF TGTGCCAGCGGGACTAGGACCTACAATGAGCAGTTCTTC
13 TRBJ1-2 TRBV7-9 NA NA CASSLNEFVSYTF TGTGCCAGCAGCCTTAATGAATTCGTAAGCTACACCTTC
16 TRBJ2-2 TRBV13 NA TRBD2 CASSLESSGRAGELFF TGTGCCAGCAGCTTAGAGTCTAGCGGGAGGGCCGGGGAGCTGTTTTTT
12 TRBJ2-7 TRBV11-2 NA NA CASSLDRNEQYF TGTGCCAGCAGCTTAGATCGGAACGAGCAGTACTTC
17 TRBJ2-1 TRBV30 NA TRBD2 CAWRLLAGGSSYNEQFF TGTGCCTGGAGGCTGCTAGCGGGAGGGAGCTCCTACAATGAGCAGTTCTTC
16 TRBJ1-1 TRBV7-2 NA TRBD1 CASSLVRRQGRTEAFF TGTGCCAGCAGCTTAGTTCGGCGACAGGGGAGGACTGAAGCTTTCTTT
14 TRBJ1-5 TRBV6-1 once TRBD1 CASSATGYGQPQHF TGTGCCAGCAGTGCGACAGGGTATGGTCAGCCCCAGCATTTT
18 TRBJ2-5 TRBV4-3 NA TRBD2 CASSQESVLAGFQETQYF TGCGCCAGCAGCCAAGAGTCTGTACTAGCGGGATTCCAAGAGACCCAGTACTTC
14 TRBJ2-7 TRBV7-9 NA NA CASSLGLGAYEQYF TGTGCCAGCAGCTTAGGCCTGGGGGCGTACGAGCAGTACTTC
13 TRBJ2-1 TRBV29-1 NA TRBD2 CSEASGSSYEQFF TGCAGCGAGGCTAGCGGGAGTTCCTATGAGCAGTTCTTC
12 TRBJ1-2 TRBV9 NA NA CASSVEWGGYTF TGTGCCAGCAGCGTAGAGTGGGGCGGCTACACCTTC
16 TRBJ2-7 TRBV6-5 NA NA CASSYSVGKLGYEQYF TGTGCCAGCAGTTACTCGGTGGGCAAATTGGGCTACGAGCAGTACTTC
15 TRBJ1-5 TRBV9 NA NA CASSADSASNQPQHF TGTGCCAGCAGCGCGGACAGCGCGAGCAATCAGCCCCAGCATTTT
16 TRBJ2-2 TRBV15 NA TRBD2 CATSRERGIITGELFF TGTGCCACCAGCAGAGAGCGGGGGATCATCACCGGGGAGCTGTTTTTT
15 TRBJ1-2 TRBV19 NA TRBD1 CASSPISQGDYGYTF TGTGCCAGTAGTCCGATCAGCCAGGGGGACTATGGCTACACCTTC
16 TRBJ1-2 TRBV27 few NA CASSLSNPGEGYGYTF TGTGCCAGCAGTTTAAGCAACCCGGGAGAGGGCTATGGCTACACCTTC
15 TRBJ1-5 TRBV5-8 NA TRBD1 CASSLFTGGHQPQHF TGTGCCAGCAGCTTGTTTACAGGGGGCCATCAGCCCCAGCATTTT
15 TRBJ1-2 TRBV7-3 NA NA CASSLSPGANYGYTF TGTGCCAGCAGCTTAAGCCCAGGAGCTAACTATGGCTACACCTTC
14 TRBJ2-5 TRBV5-1 NA NA CASSLRQPQETQYF TGCGCCAGCAGCCTACGACAGCCCCAAGAGACCCAGTACTTC
14 TRBJ2-5 TRBV6-1 NA TRBD2 CASSVTAGDWTQYF TGTGCCAGCAGCGTTACTGCGGGAGACTGGACCCAGTACTTC
12 TRBJ1-2 TRBV15 NA TRBD1 CATRLGTASLTF TGTGCCACCAGACTGGGGACAGCCTCCCTAACCTTC
13 TRBJ1-4 TRBV7-9 NA NA CASSPTQNEKLFF TGTGCCAGCAGCCCGACGCAAAATGAAAAACTGTTTTTT
16 TRBJ2-2 TRBV11-2 NA TRBD2 CASSQRGVLNTGELFF TGTGCCAGCAGCCAACGGGGGGTGTTGAACACCGGGGAGCTGTTTTTT